Sequencing of this T cell receptor (beta chain) was carried out in a study of patients and donors after allogeneic stem cell transplantation (dated by TCRdb to the early 2020s). The count of this clonotype is one. Its antigen is currently not known. No qualities accompany the bases; no much larger clone lies one base away. One read provides weak support. The germline V gene specifies SQVTM as CDR1 and ANQGSEA as CDR2. Including the terminal cysteine and phenylalanine, the CDR3 comprises 15 residues. The sequence is cut down to CDR3 DNA, 45 bases in frame from base 1. V sheds 0 bases and J sheds 2 bases, leaving 13 bases between their ends. Libraries came from RT-PCR. TCRdb shows the sequencer as NextSeq 550. In-frame beta chains were kept once TCRdb had trimmed the public reads at Q25 with fastp and called clones with MiXCR. One record per CDR3 amino acid sequence lists the most common genes and DNA. Here the sample has about 88,000 distinct CDR3 sequences; around 48% occur a single time. Around 55% of the sample belongs to the ten largest clones.

The specimen was blood, either unsorted or a sorted T cell fraction (not recorded which). The receptor's source is a human donor who was either an allogeneic HSCT recipient or a stem cell or donor lymphocyte infusion donor (not recorded which). It is not recorded whose cells these are; they may come from a transplant donor. The receptor chain draws on TRBV29-1 and TRBJ1-1; confidence is insufficient to name the D gene. The nucleotide sequence is TGCAGCGTTGAAGAGGGATCTATCCGAAACACTGAAGCTTTCTTT. It codes for CSVEEGSIRNTEAFF.